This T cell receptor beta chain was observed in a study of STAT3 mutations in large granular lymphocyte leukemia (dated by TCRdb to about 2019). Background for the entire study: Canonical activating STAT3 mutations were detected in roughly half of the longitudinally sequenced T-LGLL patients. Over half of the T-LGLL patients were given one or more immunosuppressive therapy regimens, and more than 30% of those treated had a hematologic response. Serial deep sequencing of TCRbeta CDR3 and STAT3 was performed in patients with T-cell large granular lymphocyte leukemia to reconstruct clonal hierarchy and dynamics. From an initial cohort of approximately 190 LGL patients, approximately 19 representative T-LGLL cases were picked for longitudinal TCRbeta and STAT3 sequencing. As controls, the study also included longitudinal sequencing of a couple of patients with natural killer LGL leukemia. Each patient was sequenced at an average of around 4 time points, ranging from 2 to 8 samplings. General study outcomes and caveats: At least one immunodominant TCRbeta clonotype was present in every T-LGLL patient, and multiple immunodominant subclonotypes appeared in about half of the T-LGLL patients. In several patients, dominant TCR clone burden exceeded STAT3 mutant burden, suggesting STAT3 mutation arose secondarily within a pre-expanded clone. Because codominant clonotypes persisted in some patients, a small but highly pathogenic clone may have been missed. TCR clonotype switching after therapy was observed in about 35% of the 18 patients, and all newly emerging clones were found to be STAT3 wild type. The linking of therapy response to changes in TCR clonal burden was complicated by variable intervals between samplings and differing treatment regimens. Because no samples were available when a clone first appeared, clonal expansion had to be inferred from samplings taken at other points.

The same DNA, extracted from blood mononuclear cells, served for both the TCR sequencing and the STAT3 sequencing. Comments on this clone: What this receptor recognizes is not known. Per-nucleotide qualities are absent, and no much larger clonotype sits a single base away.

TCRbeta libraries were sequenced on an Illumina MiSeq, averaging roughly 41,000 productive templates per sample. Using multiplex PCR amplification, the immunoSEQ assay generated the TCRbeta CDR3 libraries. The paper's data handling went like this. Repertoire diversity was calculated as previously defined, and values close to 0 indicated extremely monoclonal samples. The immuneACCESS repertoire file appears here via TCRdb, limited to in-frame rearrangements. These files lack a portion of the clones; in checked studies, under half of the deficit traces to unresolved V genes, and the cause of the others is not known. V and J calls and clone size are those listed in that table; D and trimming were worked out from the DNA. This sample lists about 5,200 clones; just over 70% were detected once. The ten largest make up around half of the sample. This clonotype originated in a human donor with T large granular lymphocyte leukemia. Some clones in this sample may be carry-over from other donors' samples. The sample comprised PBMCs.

The DNA is as follows: TGCGCCAGCAGCCGCAGCCGTGTAGGGACAGGGCGAAACAATGAGCAGTTCTTC. The translation is CASSRSRVGTGRNNEQFF. This chain joins TRBV4-3 to TRBJ2-1; TRBD1 matches 9 bases in the middle. The CDR3 covers 18 residues, taking in both the cysteine and the phenylalanine. The sequence is cut down to CDR3 DNA, 54 bases in frame from base 1. Trimming takes 4 bases off V and 5 bases off J; junction bases not matched to a gene: 15. CDR1 and CDR2 (LGHNA, YSLEER) derive from the germline V gene.